This T cell receptor beta chain is from a study of beta chain features in type 1 diabetes. Findings of the study overall: Individuals with type 1 diabetes displayed fewer insertions and more deletions at VDJ junctions. Cells carrying high TCR expression could end up over-represented when cDNA is sequenced. Moderately but significantly shorter TCRB CDR3s were found in Type 1 diabetes patients in all four CD4+ subsets. PCR may have favored shorter templates equally in patients and controls.

Germline V gene data show CDR1 as MNHEY and CDR2 as SMNVEV (reference sequence). This CDR3 has 19 residues. Trimming at V came to 1 base and at J to 2 bases, leaving 7 bases not matched to a gene. Since all of the isolated RNA was reverse transcribed, expressed TCRB transcripts were what got sequenced. TCRdb's copy holds only in-frame clones and misses some; the assay was immunoSEQ multiplex PCR. The sample yields under 400,000 clones, about 15% seen once. Of note for this clone: Its antigen is unknown.

This TCR was sampled from a man aged 25-45 years in good health. Sequencing was done on a sample of central memory CD4+ T cells from blood. This rearrangement joins TRBV27 to TRBJ2-3; 15 nucleotides align to TRBD2. CDR3 sequence: CASSLWGTSGRTPTDTQYF. The CDR3 nucleotides read TGTGCCAGCAGTTTATGGGGGACTAGCGGGAGGACCCCCACAGATACGCAGTATTTT.